Below, 2 T cell receptor beta chains from the same sample are listed, as sequenced in a study of blood T cell repertoires in COVID-19. Sequencing used immunoSEQ multiplex PCR; TCRdb keeps in-frame clones, though not all of them. The sample has some 65,000 clones; around four fifths are singletons. The sequencing input was peripheral blood. The receptors originated from a human donor in a cohort sampled during active COVID-19.

This clone was observed many times. The chain combines TRBV28 with TRBJ1-5; D gene unclear. Germline V gives CDR1 MDHEN, CDR2 SYDVKM. V was shortened by 3 bases and J by 3 bases, with 9 bases between the two germline ends. CDR3 length equals 14 residues. The CDR3 bases are TGTGCCAGCAGTTTTTCCTCCTTCAATCAGCCCCAGCATTTT. Residues: CASSFSSFNQPQHF.

This clone came up many times. The V and J genes are TRBV7-3 and TRBJ2-7, with 9 positions matching TRBD1. Germline V gene lookup returns CDR1 SGHTA and CDR2 FQGTGA. The CDR3 consists of 14 residues. V trimming: 6 bases; J trimming: 5 bases; junction bases outside the gene matches: 8. CDR3 residues: CASSPGTGSHEQYF. CDR3 DNA: TGTGCCAGCAGTCCCGGGACAGGGTCCCACGAGCAGTACTTC. The full variable domain, completed using reference TRBV7-3 and TRBJ2-7, is GAGVSQTPSNKVTEKGKYVELRCDPISGHTALYWYRQSLGQGPEFLIYFQGTGAADDSGLPNDRFFAVRPEGSVSTLKIQRTERGDSAVYLCASSPGTGSHEQYFGPGTRLTVT.